This is a list of T cell receptor beta chains from one sample in a study of CD8 T cells in Susac syndrome. From the immunoSEQ multiplex PCR reads, TCRdb called clonotypes with MiXCR, one entry per CDR3 protein. The repertoire holds more than 120,000 distinct CDR3 sequences, with 94% as singletons. Input material: CD4+ T cells from PBMCs. These receptors originate from a human donor in good health. The CDR3 runs from the conserved cysteine through the conserved F or W. Each record gives: D gene, J gene, clone size, V gene, CDR3 protein, CDR3 DNA. D genes are given only for firm matches. A row's size may be missing; if present it is once, few, many or a size class.

d_call: -
j_call: TRBJ2-3
clone_size: -
v_call: TRBV18
cdr3_aa: CASRIGVERTDTQYF
cdr3_nt: TGTGCCAGCCGGATCGGAGTCGAAAGGACAGATACGCAGTATTTT

d_call: TRBD1
j_call: TRBJ2-1
clone_size: few
v_call: TRBV9
cdr3_aa: CASSQDRGSYNEQFF
cdr3_nt: TGTGCCAGCAGCCAGGACAGGGGCTCCTACAATGAGCAGTTCTTC

d_call: TRBD2
j_call: TRBJ2-7
clone_size: -
v_call: TRBV29-1
cdr3_aa: CSVAGGRGKTYEQYF
cdr3_nt: TGCAGCGTGGCGGGGGGACGTGGCAAGACCTACGAGCAGTACTTC

d_call: -
j_call: TRBJ2-7
clone_size: -
v_call: TRBV5-4
cdr3_aa: CASSLALNEQYF
cdr3_nt: TGTGCCAGCAGCTTAGCTCTCAACGAGCAGTACTTC

d_call: TRBD2
j_call: TRBJ2-3
clone_size: -
v_call: TRBV5-1
cdr3_aa: CASSKSGSSTDTQYF
cdr3_nt: TGCGCCAGCAGCAAAAGCGGGAGTAGCACAGATACGCAGTATTTT

d_call: TRBD1
j_call: TRBJ2-7
clone_size: -
v_call: TRBV10-3
cdr3_aa: CAISEDRAHEQYF
cdr3_nt: TGTGCCATCAGTGAAGACAGGGCGCACGAGCAGTACTTC

d_call: TRBD2
j_call: TRBJ2-1
clone_size: -
v_call: TRBV9
cdr3_aa: CASSVTSGPYNEQFF
cdr3_nt: TGTGCCAGCAGCGTTACTAGCGGACCCTACAATGAGCAGTTCTTC

d_call: -
j_call: TRBJ2-1
clone_size: -
v_call: TRBV3-1
cdr3_aa: CASSQAIYEQFF
cdr3_nt: TGTGCCAGCAGCCAAGCCATCTACGAGCAGTTCTTC

d_call: -
j_call: TRBJ2-1
clone_size: -
v_call: TRBV11-2
cdr3_aa: CASSLLGGQGNEQFF
cdr3_nt: TGTGCCAGCAGCTTGTTGGGGGGCCAGGGCAATGAGCAGTTCTTC

d_call: -
j_call: TRBJ2-1
clone_size: -
v_call: TRBV20-1
cdr3_aa: CSASGGYNEQFF
cdr3_nt: TGCAGTGCTAGCGGGGGTTACAATGAGCAGTTCTTC

d_call: TRBD1
j_call: TRBJ2-1
clone_size: once
v_call: TRBV18
cdr3_aa: CASSPSGQGYNEQFF
cdr3_nt: TGTGCCAGCTCACCATCTGGACAGGGATACAATGAGCAGTTCTTC

d_call: -
j_call: TRBJ2-7
clone_size: -
v_call: TRBV4-1
cdr3_aa: CASSQEALREQYF
cdr3_nt: TGCGCCAGCAGCCAAGAAGCCCTACGGGAGCAGTACTTC

d_call: -
j_call: TRBJ1-1
clone_size: -
v_call: TRBV7-9
cdr3_aa: CASSLAQTNTEAFF
cdr3_nt: TGTGCCAGCAGCTTAGCGCAGACGAACACTGAAGCTTTCTTT

d_call: TRBD2
j_call: TRBJ2-7
clone_size: -
v_call: TRBV28
cdr3_aa: CASSLGRDHLPYEQYF
cdr3_nt: TGTGCCAGCAGCCTAGGGAGGGACCATCTACCCTACGAGCAGTACTTC

d_call: -
j_call: TRBJ1-1
clone_size: -
v_call: TRBV20-1
cdr3_aa: CSARDRLGQVNAFF
cdr3_nt: TGCAGTGCTAGAGATCGGTTGGGTCAGGTGAACGCTTTCTTT

d_call: -
j_call: TRBJ2-3
clone_size: few
v_call: TRBV3-1
cdr3_aa: CASSQDRADTQYF
cdr3_nt: TGTGCCAGCAGCCAAGATCGCGCAGATACGCAGTATTTT

d_call: TRBD2
j_call: TRBJ2-5
clone_size: -
v_call: TRBV20-1
cdr3_aa: CSANTGTSGRAVETQYF
cdr3_nt: TGCAGTGCTAACACCGGGACTAGCGGGAGGGCCGTAGAGACCCAGTACTTC

d_call: -
j_call: TRBJ1-1
clone_size: -
v_call: TRBV30
cdr3_aa: CAWSSTNTEAFF
cdr3_nt: TGTGCCTGGAGTTCGACGAACACTGAAGCTTTCTTT

d_call: -
j_call: TRBJ1-2
clone_size: -
v_call: TRBV25-1
cdr3_aa: CASRESGTEYNYGYTF
cdr3_nt: TGTGCCAGCAGGGAATCCGGGACGGAATATAACTATGGCTACACCTTC

d_call: -
j_call: TRBJ2-2
clone_size: -
v_call: TRBV27
cdr3_aa: CASSLSVSTGELFF
cdr3_nt: TGTGCCAGCAGTTTAAGCGTAAGCACCGGGGAGCTGTTTTTT

d_call: TRBD2
j_call: TRBJ2-3
clone_size: -
v_call: TRBV20-1
cdr3_aa: CSARASGSITDTQYF
cdr3_nt: TGCAGTGCCCGGGCTAGCGGGAGCATCACAGATACGCAGTATTTT

d_call: -
j_call: TRBJ2-3
clone_size: -
v_call: TRBV5-1
cdr3_aa: CASSHDSRTDTQYF
cdr3_nt: TGCGCCAGCAGCCACGACTCACGCACAGATACGCAGTATTTT

d_call: TRBD1
j_call: TRBJ2-7
clone_size: -
v_call: TRBV25-1
cdr3_aa: CASSGNPGQGTYEQYF
cdr3_nt: TGTGCCAGCAGTGGGAATCCGGGACAGGGAACCTACGAGCAGTACTTC

d_call: -
j_call: TRBJ1-2
clone_size: -
v_call: TRBV29-1
cdr3_aa: CSVEDWEGDYGYTF
cdr3_nt: TGCAGCGTTGAAGATTGGGAGGGAGACTATGGCTACACCTTC

d_call: TRBD1
j_call: TRBJ1-4
clone_size: -
v_call: TRBV5-1
cdr3_aa: CASSYGTANEKLFF
cdr3_nt: TGCGCCAGCAGCTACGGGACAGCTAATGAAAAACTGTTTTTT

d_call: TRBD1
j_call: TRBJ2-1
clone_size: -
v_call: TRBV20-1
cdr3_aa: CSARSGTVYNEQFF
cdr3_nt: TGCAGTGCTAGATCCGGGACAGTCTACAATGAGCAGTTCTTC

d_call: TRBD1
j_call: TRBJ2-3
clone_size: -
v_call: TRBV4-1
cdr3_aa: CASSQYPRGPPGQTTDTQYF
cdr3_nt: TGCGCCAGCAGCCAATACCCCCGCGGTCCCCCGGGACAGACCACAGATACGCAGTATTTT

d_call: TRBD2
j_call: TRBJ2-5
clone_size: -
v_call: TRBV6-5
cdr3_aa: CASSYSGGSETQYF
cdr3_nt: TGTGCCAGCAGTTACTCTGGCGGGAGCGAGACCCAGTACTTC

d_call: -
j_call: TRBJ1-1
clone_size: -
v_call: TRBV4-2
cdr3_aa: CASSLIGTLNTEAFF
cdr3_nt: TGTGCCAGCAGCCTGATCGGGACACTGAACACTGAAGCTTTCTTT

d_call: -
j_call: TRBJ2-1
clone_size: -
v_call: TRBV10-1
cdr3_aa: CASSELGSNNEQFF
cdr3_nt: TGCGCCAGCAGTGAGTTGGGCTCTAACAATGAGCAGTTCTTC

d_call: TRBD2
j_call: TRBJ2-1
clone_size: -
v_call: TRBV28
cdr3_aa: CASSPSGSSYNEQFF
cdr3_nt: TGTGCCAGCAGTCCGAGCGGGAGTTCTTACAATGAGCAGTTCTTC

d_call: -
j_call: TRBJ1-1
clone_size: -
v_call: TRBV2
cdr3_aa: CASSKQGQFAEAFF
cdr3_nt: TGTGCCAGCAGTAAACAGGGACAATTTGCTGAAGCTTTCTTT

d_call: TRBD1
j_call: TRBJ2-5
clone_size: -
v_call: TRBV5-1
cdr3_aa: CASSLRTGRETQYF
cdr3_nt: TGCGCCAGCAGCTTGAGGACAGGGCGGGAGACCCAGTACTTC

d_call: -
j_call: TRBJ2-7
clone_size: -
v_call: TRBV15
cdr3_aa: CATRPWGFSNYEQYF
cdr3_nt: TGTGCCACCAGGCCTTGGGGGTTTTCCAACTACGAGCAGTACTTC

d_call: -
j_call: TRBJ2-7
clone_size: -
v_call: TRBV7-7
cdr3_aa: CASSRGEGTYEQYF
cdr3_nt: TGTGCCAGCAGCCGTGGTGAAGGCACCTACGAGCAGTACTTC

d_call: TRBD2
j_call: TRBJ2-2
clone_size: -
v_call: TRBV28
cdr3_aa: CASSEWNLAGGPGELFF
cdr3_nt: TGTGCCAGCAGTGAGTGGAATCTAGCGGGAGGTCCCGGGGAGCTGTTTTTT

d_call: -
j_call: TRBJ2-3
clone_size: -
v_call: TRBV29-1
cdr3_aa: CSVEDKSSTDTQYF
cdr3_nt: TGCAGCGTTGAAGACAAGAGCAGCACAGATACGCAGTATTTT

d_call: -
j_call: TRBJ1-1
clone_size: -
v_call: TRBV5-4
cdr3_aa: CASSLEAGTTEAFF
cdr3_nt: TGTGCCAGCAGCTTGGAGGCCGGGACCACTGAAGCTTTCTTT

d_call: TRBD1
j_call: TRBJ1-1
clone_size: -
v_call: TRBV7-9
cdr3_aa: CASSLAVKPTGAMNTEAFF
cdr3_nt: TGTGCCAGCAGCTTAGCCGTGAAACCGACAGGGGCTATGAACACTGAAGCTTTCTTT

d_call: -
j_call: TRBJ1-1
clone_size: -
v_call: TRBV6-2/TRBV6-3
cdr3_aa: CASNTGAEAFF
cdr3_nt: TGTGCCAGCAACACTGGGGCTGAAGCTTTCTTT

d_call: TRBD1
j_call: TRBJ2-4
clone_size: -
v_call: TRBV2
cdr3_aa: CASSETLDRGVVKNIQYF
cdr3_nt: TGTGCCAGCAGTGAAACTTTGGACAGGGGAGTTGTCAAAAACATTCAGTACTTC

d_call: -
j_call: TRBJ2-7
clone_size: few
v_call: TRBV6-5
cdr3_aa: CASIEGPKHYEQYF
cdr3_nt: TGTGCCAGCATTGAGGGACCGAAGCACTACGAGCAGTACTTC

d_call: -
j_call: TRBJ2-7
clone_size: few
v_call: TRBV18
cdr3_aa: CASSLGASDEQYF
cdr3_nt: TGTGCCAGCTCGCTGGGCGCGTCCGACGAGCAGTACTTC

d_call: -
j_call: TRBJ2-2
clone_size: -
v_call: TRBV12-2
cdr3_aa: CASRFRQEGSGELFF
cdr3_nt: TGTGCAAGTCGCTTCAGACAGGAGGGGAGCGGGGAGCTGTTTTTT

d_call: -
j_call: TRBJ2-5
clone_size: -
v_call: TRBV29-1
cdr3_aa: CSVDGTWETQYF
cdr3_nt: TGCAGCGTGGACGGGACATGGGAGACCCAGTACTTC